Listed below are T cell receptor beta chains from one sample, sequenced in a study of blood T cell repertoires in COVID-19. Profiling relied on immunoSEQ multiplex PCR, and the TCRdb table lists in-frame clones only, not all of them. The sample contains fewer than 500,000 clones, around 87% of which appear only once. The sequenced material came from PBMCs or T cells enriched from blood (not recorded which). The receptor source for this set is a man younger than 40 who had recovered from COVID-19. The CDR3 runs from the conserved cysteine through the conserved F or W. The order of the fields is D gene, J gene, CDR3 length, V gene, clone size, CDR3 DNA, CDR3 protein. The D gene is left open where the match is weak. Size is omitted from some rows. Given values are once, few, many or a class for expanded clones.

.,TRBJ2-7,13,TRBV12-3/TRBV12-4,.,TGTGCCAGCAGTCCCCGAGGCCGGTACGAGCAGTACTTC,CASSPRGRYEQYF
TRBD1,TRBJ1-4,16,TRBV25-1,.,TGTGCCAGCAGTGACCCGACAGGGATTAAGTTGGAAAAACTGTTTTTT,CASSDPTGIKLEKLFF
.,TRBJ2-2,14,TRBV6-4,.,TGTGCCAGCAGTGTAGGAGCGAACACCGGGGAGCTGTTTTTT,CASSVGANTGELFF
TRBD1,TRBJ1-3,16,TRBV4-2,.,TGTGCCAGCAGCCAAGACCACACAGGGGGAGGAAACACCATATATTTT,CASSQDHTGGGNTIYF
.,TRBJ2-7,15,TRBV5-6,.,TGTGCCAGCAGCTTGGGAGTTATCGGGGGAACCGAGCAGTACTTC,CASSLGVIGGTEQYF
.,TRBJ2-1,13,TRBV10-2,.,TGCGCCAGCAGTTTGGAGGTATCCGGCCCACAGTTCTTC,CASSLEVSGPQFF
.,TRBJ2-1,16,TRBV9,.,TGTGCCAGCAGCGTAGAGGGGAGGCTTTCCTACAATGAGCAGTTCTTC,CASSVEGRLSYNEQFF
.,TRBJ2-7,15,TRBV5-5,.,TGTGCCAGCAGCTTGGCGTCGGTGAGGGCCTACGAGCAGTACTTC,CASSLASVRAYEQYF
.,TRBJ1-3,17,TRBV19,.,TGTGCCAGTAGTACGATCCTAGGGACACTCTCTGGAAACACCATATATTTT,CASSTILGTLSGNTIYF
.,TRBJ2-7,15,TRBV13,.,TGTGCCAGCAGCCATAAACACAGGGAGTCCTACGAGCAGTACTTC,CASSHKHRESYEQYF
TRBD1,TRBJ2-7,12,TRBV12-3/TRBV12-4,.,TGTGCCAGCAGAGAAACAGGGGGTAAACAGTACTTC,CASRETGGKQYF
TRBD1,TRBJ1-2,15,TRBV28,once,TGTGCCAGCAGTACGGGGGCAGGGGGCCCTTATGGCTACACCTTC,CASSTGAGGPYGYTF
TRBD1,TRBJ1-6,14,TRBV4-2,few,TGTGCCAGCAGTCTGACAGGGTTGAATTCACCCCTCCACTTT,CASSLTGLNSPLHF
.,TRBJ2-4,14,TRBV3-1/TRBV3-2,.,TGTGCCAGCAGCCTAGGGACTTGGGGGAACATTCAGTACTTC,CASSLGTWGNIQYF
.,TRBJ1-1,11,TRBV18,.,TGTGCCGGCTCACCGAGTACTGAAGCTTTCTTT,CAGSPSTEAFF
.,TRBJ2-1,13,TRBV6-6,.,TGTGCCAATCCGGGACACACCATAGATGAGCAGTTCTTC,CANPGHTIDEQFF
TRBD1,TRBJ1-2,14,TRBV19,.,TGTGCCAGTACCAATAACAGGGGAGACTATGGCTACACCTTC,CASTNNRGDYGYTF
.,TRBJ2-7,14,TRBV30,.,TGTGCCTGGACCAACAGGGTCAGGTTCGACGAGCAGTACTTC,CAWTNRVRFDEQYF
.,TRBJ2-5,12,TRBV7-9,.,TGTGCCAGCAGTCAGACAGAAGAGACCCAGTACTTC,CASSQTEETQYF
.,TRBJ2-3,13,TRBV9,few,TGTGCCAGCAGCGTAGGGCCCACAGATACGCAGTATTTT,CASSVGPTDTQYF